Below, 11 T cell receptor beta chains from the same sample are listed, as sequenced in a study of cytomegalovirus exposure and HLA in healthy donors. Primers: 60 Vbeta forward and 13 Jbeta reverse. TCRdb keeps only in-frame clones here, not all; method: immunoSEQ multiplex PCR. This sample has 95,000 to 150,000 clones; roughly a tenth occur once, and the top ten carry about 4.6%. Sequenced material: PBMCs. These receptors came from a woman aged 18-29 years in good health and CMV-seropositive.

V and J are TRBV18 and TRBJ1-1; 7 bases align to TRBD1. Trimming took 8 bases from V and 4 from J; bases not matched to a gene: 10. Germline V CDR1 and CDR2: KGHSH, LQKENI. The CDR3 covers 14 residues. CDR3 sequence (DNA): TGTGCCAGCACTCAAGGACAGGAGGTCACTGAAGCTTTCTTT. Its protein is CASTQGQEVTEAFF.

About this clone: One end of the junction does not line up with germline, which may come from a read error. This rearrangement joins TRBV6-1 to TRBJ1-1; 10 bases fit TRBD1. Germline CDR1 reads MNHNS; CDR2 reads SASEGT. This CDR3 comprises 14 residues. The CDR3 region is CASGDRGRGTEAFF. Here the CDR3 DNA reads TGTGCCAGCGGTGACAGGGGGCGCGGCACTGAAGCTTTCTTT.

This rearrangement joins TRBV25-1 to TRBJ1-5; D gene uncertain. V dropped 3 bases and J dropped 0 bases, with 6 bases sitting between them. The CDR3 length is 14 residues. The germline V gene encodes CDR1 MGHDK and CDR2 SYGVNS. For the CDR3, the DNA is TGTGCCAGCAGTGACAGGAATAGCAATCAGCCCCAGCATTTT. This codes for CASSDRNSNQPQHF. The full variable domain, in which reference TRBV25-1 and TRBJ1-5 provide the parts outside the CDR3, is EADIYQTPRYLVIGTGKKITLECSQTMGHDKMYWYQQDPGMELHLIHYSYGVNSTEKGDLSSESTVSRIRTEHFPLTLESARPSHTSQYLCASSDRNSNQPQHFGDGTRLSIL.

This clone has a single count. This chain links TRBV11-2 with TRBJ1-4, with a possible D match to TRBD1 (5 bases). CDR3 length: 14 amino acids. Germline V gene lookup returns CDR1 SGHAT and CDR2 FQNNGV. V dropped 4 bases and J dropped 4 bases, with 10 bases sitting between them. The CDR3 region has the DNA TGTGCCAGCAGCTATGGACAAGTTAATGAAAAACTGTTTTTT. Translated: CASSYGQVNEKLFF. Supplemented by reference TRBV11-2 and TRBJ1-4, the full variable domain reads EAGVAQSPRYKIIEKRQSVAFWCNPISGHATLYWYQQILGQGPKLLIQFQNNGVVDDSQLPKDRFSAERLKGVDSTLKIQPAKLEDSAVYLCASSYGQVNEKLFFGSGTQLSVL.

J is TRBJ2-5 and V is TRBV7-8; possible D gene TRBD2, 6 bases. Germline lookup yields CDR1 SGHVS and CDR2 FQNEAQ. The CDR3 has 14 residues. The germline V and J ends were trimmed by 3 bases and 1 base, with 9 bases remaining between them. CDR3 region: CASSLGGIQETQYF. The CDR3 DNA sequence: TGTGCCAGCAGCTTGGGGGGTATCCAAGAGACCCAGTACTTC.

This clone was observed a few times. The rearrangement uses TRBV2 and TRBJ2-7, with 7 nucleotides matching TRBD1. CDR3 size: 14 residues. V dropped 1 base and J dropped 4; count of bases not matched to a gene: 4. CDR1 is SNHLY, CDR2 FYNNEI, per germline. Here the CDR3 DNA reads TGTGCCAGCAGTGAAGACAGGGGACCTTACGAGCAGTACTTC. Protein sequence: CASSEDRGPYEQYF.

The chain recombines TRBV18 with TRBJ1-5; D is possibly TRBD1 (6 bases). The V and J ends lost 2 bases and 4 bases respectively, with 15 bases between them. CDR1 is KGHSH, CDR2 LQKENI, per germline. CDR3 size: 16 residues. The CDR3, as DNA: TGTGCCAGCTCACCAATAGGGGGAGAAGCGAATCAGCCCCAGCATTTT. This codes for CASSPIGGEANQPQHF. The entire variable domain, with the rest obtained from reference TRBV18 and TRBJ1-5, is as follows: NAGVMQNPRHLVRRRGQEARLRCSPMKGHSHVYWYRQLPEEGLKFMVYLQKENIIDESGMPKERFSAEFPKEGPSILRIQQVVRGDSAAYFCASSPIGGEANQPQHFGDGTRLSIL.

This rearrangement joins TRBV13 to TRBJ1-5, with 7 bases that match TRBD1. Germline V lookup: CDR1 PRHDT, CDR2 FYEKMQ (reference sequence). V gave up 0 bases and J gave up 2 bases; unmatched junction bases: 16. CDR3 length: 20 amino acids. As DNA, the CDR3 is TGTGCCAGCAGCTTAGGACCCCTCGGGAGGGGGCTTTTAGGCAATCAGCCCCAGCATTTT. As protein: CASSLGPLGRGLLGNQPQHF.

This clone was counted a few times. The CDR3 sequence is CASTTLQDQPQHF. Written as DNA, the CDR3 is TGTGCCAGTACCACCCTCCAGGATCAGCCCCAGCATTTT. J is TRBJ1-5 and V is TRBV19, with no clear D. With 7 bases removed from V and 5 bases from J, the gap between germline ends came to 12 bases. Germline loops: CDR1 LNHDA, CDR2 SQIVND (reference sequence). This CDR3 contains 13 residues.

The V gene is TRBV7-9, the J gene TRBJ2-3; possibly TRBD1 for D (5 bases). Trimming took off 3 bases at V and 0 bases at J, with 10 bases between the two ends. Germline V lookup: CDR1 SEHNR, CDR2 FQNEAQ (reference sequence). The CDR3 runs 15 residues. CDR3 region: CASSLRKGSTDTQYF. CDR3 nucleotide sequence: TGTGCCAGCAGCTTGAGAAAGGGGAGCACAGATACGCAGTATTTT. Filled out from reference TRBV7-9 and TRBJ2-3, the complete variable domain reads DTGVSQNPRHKITKRGQNVTFRCDPISEHNRLYWYRQTLGQGPEFLTYFQNEAQLEKSRLLSDRFSAERPKGSFSTLEIQRTEQGDSAMYLCASSLRKGSTDTQYFGPGTRLTVL.

The chain couples TRBV5-1 to TRBJ2-1; tentatively, D is TRBD2 (5 bases). V dropped 1 base and J dropped 3 bases, with 14 bases sitting between them. Looked up from germline, CDR1 is SGHRS and CDR2 is YFSETQ. This CDR3 has 16 residues. As DNA, the CDR3 is TGCGCCAGCAGCTTGTTTTCCGCAGGAGGCTACAATGAGCAGTTCTTC. Encoded protein: CASSLFSAGGYNEQFF.